The rows below give T cell receptor beta chains drawn from one sample of a study of shared clonotypes between healthy human individuals. The repertoire was sequenced with immunoSEQ multiplex PCR; TCRdb's copy has only in-frame clones and lacks some. The sample lists about a million clones, 70% to 85% seen once, with 0.89% in the top ten. Sequences were obtained from memory CD4+ T cells from PBMCs. These receptor sequences come from a man aged 18-30 years in good health. Some clones in this sample may be carry-over from other donors' samples. Both conserved end residues are part of each CDR3. The D gene is left open where the match is weak. Clone size appears in some rows only: once, few, many, or a class for an expanded clone.

d_call,j_call,v_call,cdr3_length,clone_size,cdr3_nt,cdr3_aa
TRBD2,TRBJ2-5,TRBV5-4,14,-,TGTGCCAGCAGCCTTAGCGGGAGCCGGGAGACCCAGTACTTC,CASSLSGSRETQYF
-,TRBJ2-7,TRBV6-5,11,-,TGTGCCAGCAGTTACGCGAACGAGCAGTACTTC,CASSYANEQYF
TRBD2,TRBJ2-1,TRBV9,15,-,TGTGCCAGCAGCGTAGATCGGGGGGGTTACAATGAGCAGTTCTTC,CASSVDRGGYNEQFF
-,TRBJ1-5,TRBV19,13,few,TGTGCCAGTAGTACGGACTTCAATCAGCCCCAGCATTTT,CASSTDFNQPQHF
TRBD1,TRBJ1-6,TRBV30,15,-,TGTGCCTGGAGTGTAGGGGGACAGGGGTTGACACCCCTCCACTTT,CAWSVGGQGLTPLHF
-,TRBJ1-5,TRBV5-6,13,many,TGTGCCAGCAGCGAGACGGGGATTGGGCCCCAGCATTTT,CASSETGIGPQHF
-,TRBJ1-1,TRBV21-1,16,-,TGTGCCAGCAGCAAAGGGACAGGGCCCGAGGACACTGAAGCTTTCTTT,CASSKGTGPEDTEAFF
-,TRBJ2-2,TRBV4-3,16,-,TGCGCCAGCAGCCAAGTTGGCGGCGCGAACACCGGGGAGCTGTTTTTT,CASSQVGGANTGELFF
TRBD1,TRBJ1-1,TRBV5-4,15,few,TGTGCCAGCAGCTTCCCCGGGACAGGGTTCACTGAAGCTTTCTTT,CASSFPGTGFTEAFF
-,TRBJ2-3,TRBV7-3,14,-,TGTGCCAGCAGCTTATTCGGGGTTGTAGATACGCAGTATTTT,CASSLFGVVDTQYF
TRBD2,TRBJ2-5,TRBV6-1,16,-,TGTGCCAGCAGTGACCTAGCGGTACCGAAGGGAGAGACCCAGTACTTC,CASSDLAVPKGETQYF
TRBD2,TRBJ2-1,TRBV18,12,-,TGTGCCAGCTCACCAAGCGGGAGGGAGCAGTTCTTC,CASSPSGREQFF
TRBD1,TRBJ2-7,TRBV14,16,-,TGTGCCAGCAGCTTACGGACAGGGGCCCTCGTCTACGAGCAGTACTTC,CASSLRTGALVYEQYF
-,TRBJ2-5,TRBV7-2,14,few,TGTGCCAGCAGCTTTCGTAGGGTGAGGGAGACCCAGTACTTC,CASSFRRVRETQYF
TRBD2,TRBJ2-7,TRBV6-5,11,-,TGTGGAGGACTAGCCGTCTACGAGCAGTACTTC,CGGLAVYEQYF
TRBD2,TRBJ2-7,TRBV25-1,14,once,TGTGCCAGCAGTGGTGCGGGAGGAACCTACGAGCAGTACTTC,CASSGAGGTYEQYF
-,TRBJ2-3,TRBV6-1,16,-,TGTGCCAGCAGTGAAGGGAGCCTGGGTTCCACAGATACGCAGTATTTT,CASSEGSLGSTDTQYF
-,TRBJ1-1,TRBV11-2,12,-,TGTGCCAGCAGCTGGAAAGCGACTGAAGCTTTCTTT,CASSWKATEAFF
TRBD2,TRBJ2-7,TRBV5-4,16,-,TGTGCCAGCAGCACGGAGGGACTAGCGGGAGCCGACGAGCAGTACTTC,CASSTEGLAGADEQYF
-,TRBJ2-5,TRBV28,16,-,TGTGCCAGCAGTCTAGGCAGGGGGGCAGCTCAAGAGACCCAGTACTTC,CASSLGRGAAQETQYF
-,TRBJ2-5,TRBV7-3,15,-,TGTGCCAGCACCTCTTCGCGGACGCTCTGGGAGACCCAGTACTTC,CASTSSRTLWETQYF
-,TRBJ1-2,TRBV27,14,-,TGTGCCAGCAGAGGACGCTCCGAGGGGACAGGCTACACCTTC,CASRGRSEGTGYTF
-,TRBJ2-7,TRBV21-1,17,many,TGTGCCAGCAGCAAAGTTTCGGGGGACAGTGGAATGAGGGAGCAGTACTTC,CASSKVSGDSGMREQYF
TRBD1,TRBJ2-7,TRBV5-4,15,-,TGTGCCAGCAGCTTGGGACAGGGTATTGTCTACGAGCAGTACTTC,CASSLGQGIVYEQYF